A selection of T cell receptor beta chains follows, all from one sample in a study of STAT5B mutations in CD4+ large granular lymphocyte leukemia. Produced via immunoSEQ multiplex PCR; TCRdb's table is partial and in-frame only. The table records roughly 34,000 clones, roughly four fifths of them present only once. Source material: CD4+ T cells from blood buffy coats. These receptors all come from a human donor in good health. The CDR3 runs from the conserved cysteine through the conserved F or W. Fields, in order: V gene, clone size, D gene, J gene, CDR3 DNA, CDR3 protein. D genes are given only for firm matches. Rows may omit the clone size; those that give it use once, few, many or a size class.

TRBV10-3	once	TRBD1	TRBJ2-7	TGTGCCATCAGCAAGACAGGGGGCTACGAGCAGTACTTC	CAISKTGGYEQYF
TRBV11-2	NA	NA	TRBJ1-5	TGTGCCAGCAGCTTGGACTTGAATCAGCCCCAGCATTTT	CASSLDLNQPQHF
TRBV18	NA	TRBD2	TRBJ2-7	TGTGCCAGCTCATTCCGACTAGCGGGAGATGAGCAGTACTTC	CASSFRLAGDEQYF
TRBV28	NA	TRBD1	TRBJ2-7	TGTGCCAGCAGCAGGGGGCTGAACGAGCAGTACTTC	CASSRGLNEQYF
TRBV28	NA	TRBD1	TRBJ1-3	TGTGCCAGCAGTTTGGGGACAGGGACAGGAAACACCATATATTTT	CASSLGTGTGNTIYF
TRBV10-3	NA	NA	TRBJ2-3	TGTGCCATCAGTACTGGGGACTTTATCACAGATACGCAGTATTTT	CAISTGDFITDTQYF
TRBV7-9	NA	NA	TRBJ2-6	TGTGCCAGCAGAAAAGAGGGAGCCGGAAGGGCCAACGTCCTGACTTTC	CASRKEGAGRANVLTF
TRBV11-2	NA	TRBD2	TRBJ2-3	TGTGCCAGCAGCCAAGGGGCTAGCGGGAGGGCAGATACGCAGTATTTT	CASSQGASGRADTQYF
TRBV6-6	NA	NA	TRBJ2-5	TGTGCCAGCAGTTACTCCCCAGGACAGCAAGAGACCCAGTACTTC	CASSYSPGQQETQYF
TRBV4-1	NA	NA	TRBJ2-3	TGCGCCAGCAGCCAACCGACAGGTAAAAAGGGAGGAACGCAGTATTTT	CASSQPTGKKGGTQYF
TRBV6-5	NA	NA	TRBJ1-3	TGTGCCAGCAGTTCAGGGATCTTCAAGAGAAACACCATATATTTT	CASSSGIFKRNTIYF
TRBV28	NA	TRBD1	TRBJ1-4	TGTGCCAGCGGGGAACAGGGGGTTTCTGAAAAACTGTTTTTT	CASGEQGVSEKLFF
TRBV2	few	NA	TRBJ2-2	TGTGCCAGCAGTGTTCGGTGGGACACCGGGGAGCTGTTTTTT	CASSVRWDTGELFF
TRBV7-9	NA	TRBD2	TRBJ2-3	TGTGCCGGGACCGGGAGGGATCCTCTGGATACGCAGTATTTT	CAGTGRDPLDTQYF
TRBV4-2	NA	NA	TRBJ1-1	TGTGCCAGCAGCCAACTACGGGGTTCTCTATGGGACACTGAAGCTTTCTTT	CASSQLRGSLWDTEAFF
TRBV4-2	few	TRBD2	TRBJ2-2	TGTGCCAGCAGCCACGGACTAGCGGGAGGGCTGGGCGGGGAGCTGTTTTTT	CASSHGLAGGLGGELFF
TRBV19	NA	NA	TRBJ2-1	TGTGCCAGTAGTACAAGCGGACCCTACAATGAGCAGTTCTTC	CASSTSGPYNEQFF
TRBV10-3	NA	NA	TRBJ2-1	TGTGCCATCAGTGATAACGGACAAACCGAGCAGTTCTTC	CAISDNGQTEQFF
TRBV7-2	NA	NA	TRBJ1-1	TGTGCCAGCAGCTTAGGACAGAACACTGAAGCTTTCTTT	CASSLGQNTEAFF
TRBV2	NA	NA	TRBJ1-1	TGTGCCAGCAGGGGTTACATCAACACTGAAGCTTTCTTT	CASRGYINTEAFF
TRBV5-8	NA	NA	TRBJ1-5	TGTGCCAGCAGCCCCCGGAGTTCTTGGGCAAATCAGCCCCAGCATTTT	CASSPRSSWANQPQHF
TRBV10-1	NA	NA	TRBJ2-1	TGCGCCAGCAGTGAGGCTGGGCCGGTCAATGAGCAGTTCTTC	CASSEAGPVNEQFF
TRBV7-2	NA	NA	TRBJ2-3	TGTGCCAGCAGCCCACAAGCAGGGGAGAGTAGCACAGATACGCAGTATTTT	CASSPQAGESSTDTQYF
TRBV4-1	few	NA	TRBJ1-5	TGCGCCAGCAGCCAAGGTGCTCGGGGTAGCAGCAATCAGCCCCAGCATTTT	CASSQGARGSSNQPQHF
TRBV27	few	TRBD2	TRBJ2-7	TGTGCCAGCAGTTTACGCTTAGCGGGAGGGGACGAGCAGTACTTC	CASSLRLAGGDEQYF
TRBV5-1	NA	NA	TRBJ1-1	TGCGCCAGCAGCTTGGGAGGACAGAACACTGAAGCTTTCTTT	CASSLGGQNTEAFF
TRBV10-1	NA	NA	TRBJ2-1	TGCGCCAGCCAGATACACAGGTCTCGAAATGAGCAGTTCTTC	CASQIHRSRNEQFF
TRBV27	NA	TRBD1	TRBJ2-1	TGTGCCACAACCACTGACGGGACAGGGGTTAATGAGCAGTTCTTC	CATTTDGTGVNEQFF
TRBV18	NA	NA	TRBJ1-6	TGTGCCAGCTCACCAGTAGGGGACCATAATTCACCCCTCCACTTT	CASSPVGDHNSPLHF
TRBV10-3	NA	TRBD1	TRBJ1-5	TGTGCCATCAAGGGCAGGGGGGATCAGCCCCAGCATTTT	CAIKGRGDQPQHF
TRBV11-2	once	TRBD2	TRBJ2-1	TGTGCCAGCAGCCCCCCTAGAGGGACTAGCGGGAGTAATGAGCAGTTCTTC	CASSPPRGTSGSNEQFF
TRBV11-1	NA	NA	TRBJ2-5	TGTGCCAGCAGCCCGCAGGGTTGGGGAGAGACCCAGTACTTC	CASSPQGWGETQYF
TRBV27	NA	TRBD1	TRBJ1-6	TGTGCCAGCAGTTCCCTGCAGGGGGTATCTTCACCCCTCCACTTT	CASSSLQGVSSPLHF
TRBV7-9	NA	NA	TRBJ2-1	TGTGCCAGCAGCCCGGGACTCACCGGGGATGAGCAGTTCTTC	CASSPGLTGDEQFF
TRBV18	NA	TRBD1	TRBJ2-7	TGTGCCAGCTCACTCCGGGACAGGGCCTACGAGCAGTACTTC	CASSLRDRAYEQYF
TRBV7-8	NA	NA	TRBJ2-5	TGTGCCAGCAGCTTAGGAACAGGTGGGGAGACCCAGTACTTC	CASSLGTGGETQYF
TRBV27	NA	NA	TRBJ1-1	TGTGCCAGCAGAGAATGGAAGATGAACACTGAAGCTTTCTTT	CASREWKMNTEAFF
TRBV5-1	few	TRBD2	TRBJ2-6	TGCGCCAGCAGCTTAGAGGGGAGGGTGTCTGGGGCCAACGTCCTGACTTTC	CASSLEGRVSGANVLTF
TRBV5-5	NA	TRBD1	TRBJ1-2	TGTGCCAGCAGCTTGATCCAAATACAGGGGAAACCTTTTGGCTACACCTTC	CASSLIQIQGKPFGYTF
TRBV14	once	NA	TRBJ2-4	TGTGCCAGCAGCCAGGGTCAGGACAGAAGAAACATTCAGTACTTC	CASSQGQDRRNIQYF
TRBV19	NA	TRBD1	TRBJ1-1	TGTGCCAGTAGTATCCAGGGGGCGGGCACTGAAGCTTTCTTT	CASSIQGAGTEAFF
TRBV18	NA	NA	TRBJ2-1	TGTGCCAGCTCACCGATTAAGGAAGAGCAGTTCTTC	CASSPIKEEQFF
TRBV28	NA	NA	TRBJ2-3	TGTGCCAGCAGTTCCACTAGTACTAGCACAGATACGCAGTATTTT	CASSSTSTSTDTQYF
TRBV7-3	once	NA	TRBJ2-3	TGTGCCAGCAGCCTAGGACTAAGCACAGATACGCAGTATTTT	CASSLGLSTDTQYF
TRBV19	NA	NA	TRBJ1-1	TGTGCCAGTAAGGACGTTTTTAACACTGAAGCTTTCTTT	CASKDVFNTEAFF
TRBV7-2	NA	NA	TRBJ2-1	TGTGCCAGCAGCTTACGGGGGTGGGGCGATGAGCAGTTCTTC	CASSLRGWGDEQFF
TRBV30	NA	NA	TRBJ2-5	TGTGCCTGGAGTCCCTTTCAAGAGACCCAGTACTTC	CAWSPFQETQYF
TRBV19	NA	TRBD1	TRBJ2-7	TGTGCCAGTATACCACGCCCCCCGGGACAGGCGAATCACGAGCAGTACTTC	CASIPRPPGQANHEQYF
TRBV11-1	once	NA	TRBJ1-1	TGTGCCAGCAGCATCTCGACAGGCCTCATGAACACTGAAGCTTTCTTT	CASSISTGLMNTEAFF
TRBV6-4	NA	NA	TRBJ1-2	TGTGCCAGCAACACCACGAAGGAGGGCCCTAACTATGGCTACACCTTC	CASNTTKEGPNYGYTF
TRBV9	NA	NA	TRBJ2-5	TGTGCCAGCAGCGTTACAGGCTGGGAGACCCAGTACTTC	CASSVTGWETQYF
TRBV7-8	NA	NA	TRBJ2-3	TGTGCCAGCAGCTTAGTTCTCACAGGGGGAGGGGGGCGTACGCAGTATTTT	CASSLVLTGGGGRTQYF
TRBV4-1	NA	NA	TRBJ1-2	TGCGCCAGCAGCCCCGGCGGGGCGAGGTCCTATGGCTACACCTTC	CASSPGGARSYGYTF
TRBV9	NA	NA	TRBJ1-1	TGTGCCAGCAGCGTAGTCAGGGTATTCACTGAAGCTTTCTTT	CASSVVRVFTEAFF
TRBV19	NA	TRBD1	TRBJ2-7	TGTGCCAGCTCGCAGGGGGCGAACGAGCAGTACTTC	CASSQGANEQYF
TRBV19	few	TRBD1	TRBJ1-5	TGTGCCAGTAGTAAGGGGGCCCCCAATCAGCCCCAGCATTTT	CASSKGAPNQPQHF
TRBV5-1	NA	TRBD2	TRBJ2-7	TGCGCCAGCAGCTTGGAACGGGAGGTCAACGAGCAGTACTTC	CASSLEREVNEQYF
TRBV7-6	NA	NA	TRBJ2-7	TGTGCCAGCAGCCGACAAGTGGGCGAGCAGTACTTC	CASSRQVGEQYF
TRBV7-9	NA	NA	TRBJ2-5	TGTGCCAGCAGCTTAGAGGGGGGCCAAGAGACCCAGTACTTC	CASSLEGGQETQYF
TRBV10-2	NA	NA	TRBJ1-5	TGCGCCAGCAGAGAACAGGTCGAGGGGCCCCAGCATTTT	CASREQVEGPQHF